The rows below give T cell receptor beta chains drawn from one sample of a study of blood T cell repertoires in COVID-19. TCRdb's table, derived via immunoSEQ multiplex PCR, lists solely in-frame clones and lacks some. Found here are fewer than 650,000 clones, 85% to 90% of them singletons; the top ten hold less than 9%. Sequenced input: peripheral blood. These receptors were obtained from a woman in her 50s with COVID-19, enrolled during active disease. CDR3s include the opening cysteine and the closing phenylalanine or tryptophan. The size entry is marked missing in some rows and otherwise reads once, few, many or a size class.

-	TRBV11-3	TRBJ2-5	CASSSGQGAETQYF
-	TRBV28	TRBJ2-3	CASSRGLAGTRADTQYF
-	TRBV9	TRBJ1-6	CASSVGEGSSPLHF
-	TRBV11-1	TRBJ1-1	CASTRVEGASTEAFF
-	TRBV30	TRBJ1-1	CAWSVPTGGGAFF
-	TRBV5-1	TRBJ2-7	CASSRVDRSDEQYF
-	TRBV18	TRBJ1-1	CASSPSRGGGTEAFF
-	TRBV19	TRBJ1-5	CASSTQGNQPQHF
-	TRBV16	TRBJ1-5	CASSRGNQPQHF
-	TRBV4-1	TRBJ1-1	CASSRQDQGAGTITEAFF
-	TRBV4-1	TRBJ2-7	CASSQDTGGRYEQYF
-	TRBV9	TRBJ2-6	CASSDYDSGANVLTF
-	TRBV5-4	TRBJ1-2	CASSPTGGPANYGYTF
-	TRBV5-8	TRBJ1-2	CASSFRGLNYGYTF
-	TRBV7-6	TRBJ1-2	CASSLLREGRVGYTF
-	TRBV30	TRBJ1-5	CAWGGVLSNQPQHF
few	TRBV5-1	TRBJ1-1	CASSFLTQGSTEAFF
-	TRBV27	TRBJ2-3	CASSLRTGSTDTQYF
-	TRBV5-1	TRBJ1-3	CASSTRTGGGGRTIYF
-	TRBV6-5	TRBJ2-6	CASRYRGSGANVLTF
-	TRBV7-2	TRBJ1-2	CASSLYREGGYTF
-	TRBV5-1	TRBJ2-3	CASSLDTSSTDTQYF
-	TRBV19	TRBJ1-3	CASSGTLYSGNTIYF
-	TRBV3-1/TRBV3-2	TRBJ1-5	CASSPGQGAGQPQHF
-	TRBV2	TRBJ1-1	CASSGLPGTEAFF
-	TRBV2	TRBJ1-1	CASSAIGTAEAFF
-	TRBV9	TRBJ2-3	CASSVLGRRGTDTQYF
-	TRBV29-1	TRBJ1-2	CSVAWGGRGNGYTF
-	TRBV5-5	TRBJ1-2	CASNQSPQGQNGYTF
-	TRBV6-1	TRBJ1-2	CASSEAGGPGYTF
-	TRBV15	TRBJ2-3	CATSRDLAGVTDTQYF
-	TRBV7-6	TRBJ1-3	CASSFGSGPGNTIYF
once	TRBV6-5	TRBJ2-3	CASITGFTDTQYF
-	TRBV4-1	TRBJ1-1	CASSQVEGNTEAFF
-	TRBV29-1	TRBJ1-2	CSAADRDGSGYTF
-	TRBV29-1	TRBJ1-1	CSVAMTGGTEAFF
-	TRBV6-5	TRBJ1-5	CASRQSSQPQHF
-	TRBV6-1	TRBJ2-1	CASSEKGLGGQGARNEQFF
few	TRBV6-5	TRBJ1-5	CASRDRVDQPQHF
few	TRBV2	TRBJ1-2	CASSDQGKYYGYTF
-	TRBV6-2/TRBV6-3	TRBJ1-2	CASSYAGDGYTF